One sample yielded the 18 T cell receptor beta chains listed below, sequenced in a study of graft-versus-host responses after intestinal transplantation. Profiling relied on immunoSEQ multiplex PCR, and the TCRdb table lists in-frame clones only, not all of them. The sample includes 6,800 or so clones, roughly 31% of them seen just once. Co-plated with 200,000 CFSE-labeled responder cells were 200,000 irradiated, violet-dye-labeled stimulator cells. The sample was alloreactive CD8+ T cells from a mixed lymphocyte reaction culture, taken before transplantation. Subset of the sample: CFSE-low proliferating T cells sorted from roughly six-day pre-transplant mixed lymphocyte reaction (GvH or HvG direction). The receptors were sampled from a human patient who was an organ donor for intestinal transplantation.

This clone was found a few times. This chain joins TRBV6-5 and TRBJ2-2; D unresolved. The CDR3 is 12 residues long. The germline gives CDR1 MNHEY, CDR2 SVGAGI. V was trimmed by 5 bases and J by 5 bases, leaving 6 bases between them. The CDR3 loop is CASSTSTGELFF. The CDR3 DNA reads TGTGCCAGCAGTACGAGTACCGGGGAGCTGTTTTTT.

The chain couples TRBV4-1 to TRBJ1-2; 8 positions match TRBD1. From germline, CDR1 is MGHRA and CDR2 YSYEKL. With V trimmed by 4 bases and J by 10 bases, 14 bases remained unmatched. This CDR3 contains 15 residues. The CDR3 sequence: CASSRTVWTGLDYTF. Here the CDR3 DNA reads TGCGCCAGCAGCCGCACGGTTTGGACAGGGTTGGACTACACCTTC.

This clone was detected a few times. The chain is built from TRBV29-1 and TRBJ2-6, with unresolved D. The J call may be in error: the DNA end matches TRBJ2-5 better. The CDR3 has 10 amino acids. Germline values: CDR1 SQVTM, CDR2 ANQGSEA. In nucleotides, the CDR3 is TGCAGCGTCCAATTAGAGACCCAGTACTTC. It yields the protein CSVQLETQYF.

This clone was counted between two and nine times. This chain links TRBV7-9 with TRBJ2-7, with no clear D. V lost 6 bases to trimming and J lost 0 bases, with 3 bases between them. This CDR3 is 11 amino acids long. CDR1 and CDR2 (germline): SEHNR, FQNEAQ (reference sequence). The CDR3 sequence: CASSNSYEQYF. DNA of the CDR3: TGTGCCAGCAGTAACTCCTACGAGCAGTACTTC.

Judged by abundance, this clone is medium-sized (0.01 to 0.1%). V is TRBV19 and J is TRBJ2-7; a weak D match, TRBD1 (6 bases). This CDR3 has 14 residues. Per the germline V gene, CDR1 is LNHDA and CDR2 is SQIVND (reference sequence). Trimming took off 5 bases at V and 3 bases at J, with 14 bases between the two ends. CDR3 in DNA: TGTGCCAGTAGTCCACGGACAGACGACTACGAGCAGTACTTC. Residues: CASSPRTDDYEQYF. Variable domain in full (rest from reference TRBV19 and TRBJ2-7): DGGITQSPKYLFRKEGQNVTLSCEQNLNHDAMYWYRQDPGQGLRLIYYSQIVNDFQKGDIAEGYSVSREKKESFPLTVTSAQKNPTAFYLCASSPRTDDYEQYFGPGTRLTVT.

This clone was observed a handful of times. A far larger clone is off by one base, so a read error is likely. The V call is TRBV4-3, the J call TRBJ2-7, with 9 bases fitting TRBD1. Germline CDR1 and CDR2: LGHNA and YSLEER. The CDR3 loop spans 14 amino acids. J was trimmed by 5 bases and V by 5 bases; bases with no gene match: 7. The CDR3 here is CASSFGTGTHEQYF. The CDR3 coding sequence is TGCGCCAGCAGCTTCGGGACAGGGACTCACGAGCAGTACTTC.

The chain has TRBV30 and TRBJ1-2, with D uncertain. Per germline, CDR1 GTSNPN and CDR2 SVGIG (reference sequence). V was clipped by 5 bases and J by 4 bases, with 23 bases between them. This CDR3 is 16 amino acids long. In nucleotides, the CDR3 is TGTGCCTGGTTTACGATGCGCTATAGAAAGGCCTATGGCTACACCTTC. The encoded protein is CAWFTMRYRKAYGYTF.

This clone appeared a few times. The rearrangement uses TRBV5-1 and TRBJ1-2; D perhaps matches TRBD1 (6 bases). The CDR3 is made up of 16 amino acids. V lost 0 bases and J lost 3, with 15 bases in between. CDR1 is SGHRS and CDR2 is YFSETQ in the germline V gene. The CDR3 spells CASSLVWGLFDYGYTF. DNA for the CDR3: TGCGCCAGCAGCTTGGTATGGGGGCTTTTTGACTATGGCTACACCTTC.

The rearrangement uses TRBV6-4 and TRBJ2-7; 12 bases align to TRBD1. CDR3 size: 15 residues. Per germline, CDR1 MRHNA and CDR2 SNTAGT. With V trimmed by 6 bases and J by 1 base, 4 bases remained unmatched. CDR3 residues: CASSPGQGASYEQYF. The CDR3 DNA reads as TGTGCCAGCAGCCCGGGACAGGGGGCTTCCTACGAGCAGTACTTC.

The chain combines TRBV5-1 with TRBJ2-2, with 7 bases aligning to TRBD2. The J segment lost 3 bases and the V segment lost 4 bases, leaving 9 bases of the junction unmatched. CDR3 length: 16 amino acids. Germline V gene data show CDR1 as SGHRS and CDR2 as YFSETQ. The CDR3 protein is CASSPREGPDTGELFF. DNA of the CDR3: TGCGCCAGCAGCCCAAGGGAGGGGCCTGACACCGGGGAGCTGTTTTTT.

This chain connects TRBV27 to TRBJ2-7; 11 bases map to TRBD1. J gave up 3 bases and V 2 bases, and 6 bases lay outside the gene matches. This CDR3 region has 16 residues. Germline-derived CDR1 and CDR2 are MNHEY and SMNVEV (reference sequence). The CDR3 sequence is CASSLLRDRGFYEQYF. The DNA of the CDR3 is TGTGCCAGCAGTTTACTCCGGGACAGGGGGTTCTACGAGCAGTACTTC.

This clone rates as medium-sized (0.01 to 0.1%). In DNA form, the CDR3 reads TGTGCCACCAGCAGAGATTGGGGGGCGCTTCGCTACGAGCAGTACTTC. As protein: CATSRDWGALRYEQYF. The chain has TRBV15 and TRBJ2-7; D may be TRBD1 or TRBD2 (6 bases each). The CDR3 has 16 amino acids. Germline V gene sequence: CDR1 LNHNV, CDR2 YYDKDF (reference sequence). V shed 0 bases and J shed 3 bases, with 15 bases lying between them. Full variable domain (rest looked up from reference TRBV15 and TRBJ2-7): DAMVIQNPRYQVTQFGKPVTLSCSQTLNHNVMYWYQQKSSQAPKLLFHYYDKDFNNEADTPDNFQSRRPNTSFCFLDIRSPGLGDTAMYLCATSRDWGALRYEQYFGPGTRLTVT.

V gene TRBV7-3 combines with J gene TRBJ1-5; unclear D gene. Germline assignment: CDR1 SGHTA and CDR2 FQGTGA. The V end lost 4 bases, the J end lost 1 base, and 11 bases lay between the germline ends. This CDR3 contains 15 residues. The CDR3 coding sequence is TGTGCCAGCAGCTCGGGCCGAGGGAGCAATCAGCCCCAGCATTTT. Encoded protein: CASSSGRGSNQPQHF.

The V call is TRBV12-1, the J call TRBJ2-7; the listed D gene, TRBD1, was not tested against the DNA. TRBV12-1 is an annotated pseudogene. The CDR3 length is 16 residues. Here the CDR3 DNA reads TGTGCCAGCAGCTTTGCCCGGGGACAGGGGTCCTACGAGCAGTACTTC. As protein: CASSFARGQGSYEQYF.

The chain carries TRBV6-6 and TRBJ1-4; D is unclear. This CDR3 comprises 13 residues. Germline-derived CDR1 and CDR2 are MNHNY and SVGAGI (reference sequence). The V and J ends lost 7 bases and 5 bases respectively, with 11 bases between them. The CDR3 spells CASKDPLNEKLFF. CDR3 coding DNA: TGTGCCAGCAAGGATCCGTTGAATGAAAAACTGTTTTTT.

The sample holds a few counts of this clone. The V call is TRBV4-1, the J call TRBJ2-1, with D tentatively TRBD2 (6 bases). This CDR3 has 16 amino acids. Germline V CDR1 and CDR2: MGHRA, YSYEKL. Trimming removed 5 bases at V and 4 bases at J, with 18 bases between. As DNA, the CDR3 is TGCGCCAGCAGCTCCCGGGCTACTAGCCCGTACAATGAGCAGTTCTTC. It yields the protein CASSSRATSPYNEQFF.

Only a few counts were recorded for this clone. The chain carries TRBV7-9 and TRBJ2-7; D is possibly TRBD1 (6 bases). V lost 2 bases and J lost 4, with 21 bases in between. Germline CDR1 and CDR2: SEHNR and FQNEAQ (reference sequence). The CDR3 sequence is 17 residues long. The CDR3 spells CASSLSPLQGNLYEQYF. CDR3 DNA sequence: TGTGCCAGCAGCTTAAGCCCCCTTCAGGGGAATCTTTACGAGCAGTACTTC.

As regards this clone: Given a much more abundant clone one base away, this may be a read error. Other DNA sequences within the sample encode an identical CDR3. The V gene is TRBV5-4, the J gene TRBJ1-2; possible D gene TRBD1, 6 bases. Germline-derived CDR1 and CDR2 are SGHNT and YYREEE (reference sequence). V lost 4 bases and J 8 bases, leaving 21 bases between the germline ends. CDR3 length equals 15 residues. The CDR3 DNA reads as TGTGCCAGCAGCCAAGATAGTTTCCACAGGGAGGGCTACACCTTC. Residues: CASSQDSFHREGYTF.